The 8 T cell receptor beta chains below all came from one sample that was sequenced in a study of blood T cell repertoires in COVID-19. Clones were read by immunoSEQ multiplex PCR, and TCRdb kept only the in-frame ones, dropping some. The sample records 53,000 or so clones, more than 75% being singletons. Specimen: peripheral blood. All receptors come from a man aged 45 to 65 with active or convalescent COVID-19.

This chain connects TRBV7-7 to TRBJ2-3; 8 bases match TRBD2. The CDR3 covers 17 residues. Per germline, CDR1 SSHAT and CDR2 FNYEAQ (reference sequence). With V trimmed by 1 base and J by 4 bases, 10 bases remained unmatched. Here the CDR3 DNA reads TGTGCCAGCAGCTTAGGGGCTAGCGGAGCGGGGGCAGATACGCAGTATTTT. It encodes CASSLGASGAGADTQYF.

V and J are TRBV5-1 and TRBJ2-3; 9 bases line up with TRBD1. The CDR3 is 15 residues long. V trimming: 3 bases; J trimming: 1 base; junction bases outside the gene matches: 3. The V gene's germline CDR1 is SGHRS and CDR2 YFSETQ. The CDR3 sequence: CASSYRDRGTDTQYF. Written as DNA, the CDR3 is TGCGCCAGCAGCTACCGGGACAGGGGCACAGATACGCAGTATTTT.

This chain uses TRBV21-1 with TRBJ2-1; the tabulated D call, TRBD2, remains unverified against the DNA. TRBV21-1 is labeled a pseudogene. CDR3 length: 19 amino acids. The CDR3, as DNA: TGTGCCAGCAGCAAAGTCTGCTCTAGCGGGGGGGTGATAAGGAATGAGCAGTTCTTC. Protein sequence: CASSKVCSSGGVIRNEQFF.

The CDR3 is CASSVYGANTGELFF. As DNA, the CDR3 is TGTGCCAGCAGCGTCTACGGAGCGAACACCGGGGAGCTGTTTTTT. The chain combines TRBV9 with TRBJ2-2; no clear D. V was shortened by 2 bases and J by 0 bases, with 8 bases between the two germline ends. CDR3 length equals 15 residues. Germline CDR1 reads SGDLS; CDR2 reads YYNGEE.

This chain uses TRBV11-2 with TRBJ1-4; D perhaps matches TRBD1 (5 bases). The CDR3 has 15 amino acids. Germline-derived CDR1 and CDR2 are SGHAT and FQNNGV. V dropped 5 bases and J dropped 4 bases, with 14 bases sitting between them. The CDR3 is CASSALGLLNEKLFF. The CDR3 coding sequence is TGTGCCAGCAGCGCCCTGGGACTCCTTAATGAAAAACTGTTTTTT.

This chain joins TRBV7-2 and TRBJ1-2, with D unresolved. Germline values: CDR1 SGHTA, CDR2 FQGNSA. The CDR3 runs to 13 residues. V lost 1 base and J lost 1, with 4 bases in between. The CDR3 sequence: CASSLDNNYGYTF. CDR3 coding DNA: TGTGCCAGCAGCTTAGACAATAACTATGGCTACACCTTC.

This clone was observed a handful of times. This chain connects TRBV6-5 to TRBJ1-2; D not certain. V was pared by 6 bases and J by 4 bases, with 12 bases between. The CDR3 runs to 13 residues. Germline values: CDR1 MNHEY, CDR2 SVGAGI. The CDR3 here is CASSATTSYGYTF. The CDR3 DNA reads as TGTGCCAGCAGCGCTACTACGAGCTATGGCTACACCTTC.

This clone has only a few counts. The chain carries TRBV29-1 and TRBJ2-5, with TRBD2 matching 13 bases. The CDR3 covers 16 residues. With V trimmed by 4 bases and J by 4 bases, 9 bases remained unmatched. From germline, CDR1 is SQVTM and CDR2 ANQGSEA. The CDR3 sequence: CSVGSGLAGAGETQYF. The CDR3 DNA is TGCAGCGTTGGATCCGGACTAGCGGGAGCGGGAGAGACCCAGTACTTC.